A selection of T cell receptor beta chains follows, all from one sample in a study of molecular identifiers for immune sequencing clone quantification. TCRdb ran MiXCR on the PCR reads and lists one entry per CDR3 protein. The sample shows about 640,000 distinct CDR3 sequences, approximately 20% of them seen only once. Specimen: naive CD8+ T cells from blood, with Jurkat cell RNA spiked in. These receptors all stem from a human donor in good health. Some libraries in this study had Jurkat cell RNA spiked in. The CDR3 runs from the conserved cysteine through the conserved F or W. A D gene is named only where the DNA matches it firmly. Where a row states a size, it is once, few, many or the class of an expanded clone; other rows omit it.

>-|TRBV7-9|TRBD1|TRBJ2-7
TGTGCCAGCAGCTTTGCAACAGGGGGCATCGACGATCAGTACTTC
CASSFATGGIDDQYF
>many|TRBV7-9|-|TRBJ2-5
TGTGCCAGCAGCGCGGGGACAGCCCAAGAGACCCAGTACTTC
CASSAGTAQETQYF
>many|TRBV4-3|-|TRBJ2-3
TGCGCCAGCAGCCAAGACCCCCGACAGGTTAGCACAGATACGCAGTATTTT
CASSQDPRQVSTDTQYF
>many|TRBV14|-|TRBJ2-6
TGTGCCAGCAGCCCCCAGGGTTGGGCGAACTCTGGGGCCAACGTCCTGACTTTC
CASSPQGWANSGANVLTF
>-|TRBV7-9|-|TRBJ1-1
TGTGCCAGCAGCTTTGGGGCAGGACCTGAAGCTTCCTTT
CASSFGAGPEASF
>many|TRBV5-3|-|TRBJ2-5
TGTGCCAGCAGGCCTTGGACGGGTTCGAAAGAGACCCAGTACTTC
CASRPWTGSKETQYF
>many|TRBV19|-|TRBJ2-6
TGTGCCAGTAGTATACAGGGGCCTCTCTCTGGGGCCAACGTCCTGACTTTC
CASSIQGPLSGANVLTF
>many|TRBV7-2|TRBD2|TRBJ2-5
TGTGCCAGCAGCGAACGACTAGCGGGAGAAGAGACCCAGTACTTC
CASSERLAGEETQYF
>many|TRBV28|TRBD2|TRBJ2-5
TGTGCCAGCAGTCCGCAGACTAGCGGCCAAGAGACCCAGTACTTC
CASSPQTSGQETQYF
>-|TRBV19|-|TRBJ1-5
TGTGCCAGTAGCCCCGGATCTAAGCTTCAGCCCCAGCATTTT
CASSPGSKLQPQHF
>many|TRBV10-3|-|TRBJ2-5
TGTGCCATCGAGGGATTCCAAGAGACCCAGTACTTC
CAIEGFQETQYF
>many|TRBV2|-|TRBJ2-7
TGTGCCAGCAGTGACCGTGGGTCGCCCTACGAGCAGTACTTC
CASSDRGSPYEQYF
>many|TRBV29-1|-|TRBJ2-5
TGCAGCGTTGTTCAGGGATACCAAGAGACCCAGTACTTC
CSVVQGYQETQYF
>many|TRBV13|-|TRBJ2-7
TGTGCCAGCAGCCCCGCCGGGGACAAGCCCTTCTACGAGCAGTACTTC
CASSPAGDKPFYEQYF
>many|TRBV18|-|TRBJ1-1
TGTGCCAGCTCACGCCTTGATTTTGAGACTGAAGCTTTCTTT
CASSRLDFETEAFF
>many|TRBV4-3|-|TRBJ1-5
TGCGCCAGCAGCCAAGATCGTTGGACCCAAGGGAGTCAGCCCCAGCATTTT
CASSQDRWTQGSQPQHF
>many|TRBV19|-|TRBJ2-3
TGTGCCAGTAGTTCACGGACAGAAGATACGCAGTATTTT
CASSSRTEDTQYF
>many|TRBV19|-|TRBJ2-7
TGTGCCAGTAGCCAACTGGGCAGGGAAGGCTCCTACGAGCAGTACTTC
CASSQLGREGSYEQYF
>many|TRBV20-1|-|TRBJ1-5
TGCAGTGCTAGAGTGGCTACGGGACAGCCCCAGCATTTT
CSARVATGQPQHF
>many|TRBV3-1|TRBD1|TRBJ2-7
TGTGCCAGCAAAGAGGGACAGCACTACGAGCAGTACTTC
CASKEGQHYEQYF